This is a list of T cell receptor beta chains from one sample in a study of cytomegalovirus exposure and HLA in healthy donors. TCRdb's table, derived via immunoSEQ multiplex PCR, lists solely in-frame clones and lacks some. Of about 130,000 clones in the sample, around 9.7% were seen once. Material: PBMCs. These receptors were taken from a man aged 50-59 years in good health and CMV-seronegative. The CDR3 runs from the conserved cysteine through the conserved F or W. A D gene is named only where the DNA matches it firmly. Clone sizes are given selectively: once, few, many, or a class where the clone is expanded.

D,size,V,J,CDR3,DNA
-,-,TRBV19,TRBJ2-1,CASSIGGSGSSYNEQFF,TGTGCCAGTAGTATAGGGGGTAGCGGAAGCTCCTACAATGAGCAGTTCTTC
-,-,TRBV25-1,TRBJ2-5,CASSPMGLQETQYF,TGTGCCAGCAGCCCGATGGGACTCCAAGAGACCCAGTACTTC
TRBD2,-,TRBV19,TRBJ2-3,CASSRLAGSTDTQYF,TGTGCCAGTAGTAGACTAGCGGGGAGCACAGATACGCAGTATTTT
TRBD1,-,TRBV18,TRBJ2-2,CASSPDRGDTGELFF,TGTGCCAGCTCACCAGACAGGGGAGACACCGGGGAGCTGTTTTTT
TRBD2,-,TRBV7-9,TRBJ2-1,CASSVSGGSYNEQFF,TGTGCCAGCAGCGTCAGCGGGGGGTCCTACAATGAGCAGTTCTTC
TRBD2,few,TRBV5-1,TRBJ2-1,CATTSSPSGHYNEQFF,TGCGCCACCACCTCCTCTCCTAGCGGGCACTACAATGAGCAGTTCTTC
TRBD2,-,TRBV5-8,TRBJ2-3,CASSPLAGRGTDTQYF,TGTGCCAGCAGCCCCTTAGCGGGGAGGGGCACAGATACGCAGTATTTT
-,few,TRBV7-9,TRBJ2-3,CASSLSADTQYF,TGTGCCAGCAGCTTGAGCGCAGATACGCAGTATTTT
TRBD1,-,TRBV28,TRBJ1-5,CASSTTGAQPQHF,TGTGCCAGCAGTACTACAGGGGCCCAGCCCCAGCATTTT
TRBD2,-,TRBV28,TRBJ2-5,CASRIAGDGETQYF,TGTGCCAGCAGAATTGCGGGGGATGGAGAGACCCAGTACTTC
TRBD1,few,TRBV10-2,TRBJ1-3,CASTMTGSGNTIYF,TGCGCCAGCACCATGACAGGGTCTGGAAACACCATATATTTT
-,few,TRBV9,TRBJ1-1,CASSNRGGGGTEAFF,TGTGCCAGCAGCAACCGGGGGGGCGGGGGGACTGAAGCTTTCTTT
-,-,TRBV18,TRBJ1-1,CASSPAPGDTEAFF,TGTGCCAGCTCACCAGCCCCAGGGGACACTGAAGCTTTCTTT
-,few,TRBV30,TRBJ1-6,CAWTSGSLALHF,TGTGCCTGGACTAGCGGATCCCTCGCCCTCCACTTT
-,few,TRBV5-8,TRBJ1-6,CASYLIRGASPLHF,TGTGCCAGCTACCTTATCCGGGGGGCTTCACCCCTCCACTTT
TRBD1,-,TRBV6-5,TRBJ1-1,CASSRDRVNTEAFF,TGTGCCAGCAGTAGGGACAGGGTGAACACTGAAGCTTTCTTT
-,-,TRBV14,TRBJ2-2,CASSLNLQVTGELFF,TGTGCCAGCAGCCTGAATCTACAGGTCACCGGGGAGCTGTTTTTT
TRBD1,-,TRBV10-1,TRBJ2-3,CASSESGTGPIRDTQYF,TGCGCCAGCAGTGAGTCGGGGACAGGGCCAATACGCGATACGCAGTATTTT
TRBD2,few,TRBV7-8,TRBJ2-7,CASSFPGTSDYEQYF,TGTGCCAGCAGCTTCCCCGGGACTAGTGACTACGAGCAGTACTTC
TRBD1,-,TRBV5-5,TRBJ1-2,CASSLGQGINYGYTF,TGTGCCAGCAGCTTGGGACAGGGGATAAACTATGGCTACACCTTC
-,-,TRBV21-1,TRBJ1-4,CASSKNRGYEKLFF,TGTGCCAGCAGCAAGAACAGGGGCTACGAAAAACTGTTTTTT
-,few,TRBV18,TRBJ1-2,CASSPPSGQGGYTF,TGTGCCAGCTCACCTCCGTCCGGGCAGGGTGGCTACACCTTC
TRBD2,few,TRBV11-3,TRBJ2-1,CASSPGTSGYNEQFF,TGTGCCAGCAGTCCCGGGACTAGCGGTTACAATGAGCAGTTCTTC
-,-,TRBV27,TRBJ2-1,CASRLGGNEQFF,TGTGCCAGCAGGCTAGGGGGAAATGAGCAGTTCTTC
TRBD1,-,TRBV19,TRBJ1-3,CASSQTRDSSGNTIYF,TGTGCCAGTAGTCAGACCCGGGACAGCTCTGGAAACACCATATATTTT
TRBD1,few,TRBV27,TRBJ1-2,CASSFGQGHGYTF,TGTGCCAGCAGTTTTGGACAGGGTCACGGCTACACCTTC
TRBD2,few,TRBV9,TRBJ2-7,CASSPGREGTDEQYF,TGTGCCAGCAGCCCTGGGCGGGAGGGCACTGACGAGCAGTACTTC
-,-,TRBV21-1,TRBJ1-6,CASSKVQGQGALKIYNSPLHF,TGTGCCAGCAGCAAAGTCCAAGGACAGGGGGCTCTTAAAATCTATAATTCACCCCTCCACTTT
-,-,TRBV19,TRBJ2-1,CASSDSFRSSYNEQFF,TGTGCCAGTAGTGACAGTTTTAGAAGCTCCTACAATGAGCAGTTCTTC
-,few,TRBV5-6,TRBJ1-4,CASSFRIRARNEKLFF,TGTGCCAGCAGCTTCAGGATCCGAGCCCGTAATGAAAAACTGTTTTTT
-,-,TRBV28,TRBJ1-4,CASSLPGTLNEKLFF,TGTGCCAGCAGTTTACCGGGGACTCTGAATGAAAAACTGTTTTTT
TRBD1,-,TRBV11-1,TRBJ1-4,CASSDRQGATNEKLFF,TGTGCCAGCAGCGATAGACAGGGAGCAACTAATGAAAAACTGTTTTTT
-,few,TRBV19,TRBJ2-1,CASSIKAGLLGSEQFF,TGTGCCAGTAGTATTAAGGCCGGACTTCTAGGCAGTGAGCAGTTCTTC
-,-,TRBV2,TRBJ1-3,CASRAGAAGNTIYF,TGTGCCAGCAGGGCAGGGGCAGCTGGAAACACCATATATTTT
TRBD1,-,TRBV5-1,TRBJ2-7,CASRGTGGTSVEQYF,TGCGCCAGCAGGGGAACAGGGGGAACCTCCGTCGAGCAGTACTTC
TRBD1,-,TRBV27,TRBJ2-2,CATRGRTGQGVGGELFF,TGTGCCACCCGCGGGAGGACGGGACAGGGGGTAGGTGGGGAGCTGTTTTTT
TRBD2,-,TRBV28,TRBJ2-3,CASSSGTSGHSTDTQYF,TGTGCCAGCAGCTCAGGGACTAGCGGGCATAGCACAGATACGCAGTATTTT
-,few,TRBV29-1,TRBJ2-7,CSVGEARYEQYF,TGCAGCGTTGGAGAAGCCAGGTACGAGCAGTACTTC
-,few,TRBV9,TRBJ2-1,CASSVGVARSEQFF,TGTGCCAGCAGCGTAGGGGTAGCGAGATCGGAGCAGTTCTTC
TRBD1,-,TRBV5-1,TRBJ1-2,CASSLGQGSLYGYTF,TGTGCCAGCAGCTTGGGACAGGGCTCCCTCTATGGCTACACCTTC
-,-,TRBV11-2,TRBJ2-2,CASSSTGSGELFF,TGTGCCAGCAGCTCCACAGGTTCCGGGGAGCTGTTTTTT
TRBD1,few,TRBV9,TRBJ1-2,CASSIATGNYGYTF,TGTGCCAGCAGCATCGCGACAGGGAACTATGGCTACACCTTC
-,-,TRBV6-4,TRBJ2-1,CASSDGASNEQFF,TGTGCCAGCAGTGACGGTGCTAGCAATGAGCAGTTCTTC
TRBD1,few,TRBV7-2,TRBJ1-4,CASSLFAGQGNEKLFF,TGTGCCAGCAGCTTATTTGCGGGACAGGGTAATGAAAAACTGTTTTTT
-,few,TRBV14,TRBJ1-4,CASSREGRRGEKLFF,TGTGCCAGCAGTCGGGAGGGGCGGAGGGGCGAAAAACTGTTTTTT
-,-,TRBV29-1,TRBJ2-5,CSVEPGVETQYF,TGCAGCGTTGAACCGGGGGTGGAGACCCAGTACTTC
TRBD1,-,TRBV2,TRBJ1-5,CASRPDRGQRQPQHF,TGTGCCAGCAGACCCGACAGGGGGCAAAGGCAGCCCCAGCATTTT
-,few,TRBV15,TRBJ2-7,CATSGGSLYEQYF,TGTGCCACCAGCGGGGGGTCCCTTTACGAGCAGTACTTC
-,few,TRBV29-1,TRBJ2-2,CSVEKTGELFF,TGCAGTGTGGAGAAGACCGGGGAGCTGTTTTTT
TRBD1,-,TRBV7-9,TRBJ2-7,CASSRISGTGRNF,TGTGCCAGCAGCCGTATATCCGGGACAGGGAGGAACTTC
-,-,TRBV28,TRBJ1-3,CASSAVGDNAGNTIYF,TGTGCCAGCAGCGCAGTAGGGGATAATGCTGGAAACACCATATATTTT